This T cell receptor (beta chain) comes out of a study of blood T cell repertoires in COVID-19. Background on the study: In each case, the material was cDNA or gDNA derived from T cells, B-cell-depleted T cells, or PBMCs.

Assay: immunoSEQ multiplex PCR; the TCRdb copy retains only in-frame clones and omits some. Of about 130,000 clones listed, around 70% are singletons. Germline assignment: CDR1 SQVTM and CDR2 ANQGSEA. V lost 5 bases to trimming and J lost 4 bases; unmatched junction nucleotides: 6. This CDR3 contains 13 residues. Source material: peripheral blood. This rearrangement joins TRBV29-1 to TRBJ1-2; 8 bases match TRBD1. The receptor was isolated from a man aged 55-75 years with acute or convalescent COVID-19. CDR3 in DNA: TGCAGCGTTCGACAGGGGAGTAGCTATGGCTACACCTTC. This translates into CSVRQGSSYGYTF.